This entry lists 18 T cell receptor beta chains sequenced from one sample in a study of blood T cell repertoires in COVID-19. Some clones are missing from TCRdb's copy, which holds only in-frame ones; the method was immunoSEQ multiplex PCR. The sample yields roughly 200,000 clones, almost 90% seen once. The material sequenced was peripheral blood. The receptors were sampled from a man aged 18 to 30 with active or convalescent COVID-19.

CDR3 sequence reads: CASSITGGEQFF. The CDR3 DNA reads as TGCGCCAGCAGCATTACAGGGGGAGAGCAGTTCTTC. The rearrangement joins TRBV5-1 to TRBJ2-1; 8 bases agree with TRBD1. There are 12 residues in the CDR3. Germline V gene data show CDR1 as SGHRS and CDR2 as YFSETQ. After removal of 4 bases from V and 10 bases from J, the junction contained 4 bases not matched to a gene.

This chain connects TRBV4-2 to TRBJ1-1, with TRBD1 matching 8 bases. This CDR3 contains 15 residues. Germline CDR1 reads LGHNA; CDR2 reads YNFKEQ. After removal of 3 bases from V and 4 bases from J, the junction contained 7 bases not matched to a gene. The CDR3 region is CASSQAPDRGTEAFF. CDR3 DNA: TGTGCCAGCAGCCAGGCCCCCGACAGGGGCACTGAAGCTTTCTTT.

The rearrangement uses TRBV19 and TRBJ1-3; the D is unclear. The germline V gene encodes CDR1 LNHDA and CDR2 SQIVND (reference sequence). The length of the CDR3 is 17 residues. Trimming left V 5 bases short and J 0 bases short, with 17 bases between. The CDR3 region has the DNA TGTGCCAGTAGTGCCACACCGGGAGCGACCTCTGGAAACACCATATATTTT. Amino acids: CASSATPGATSGNTIYF.

The genes are TRBV5-5 and TRBJ2-1, with TRBD2 matching 13 bases. The CDR3 is 18 amino acids. CDR1 and CDR2 (germline): SGHKS, YYEKEE (reference sequence). The trim removed 4 bases at V and 7 bases at J, leaving 14 bases unmatched. CDR3 DNA: TGTGCCAGCAGCCTGAGAGGGACTAGCGGGACCGCGGGGAATGAGCAGTTCTTC. Encoded protein: CASSLRGTSGTAGNEQFF.

The genes are TRBV7-9 and TRBJ1-2; 7 bases agree with TRBD1. The germline V gene encodes CDR1 SEHNR and CDR2 FQNEAQ (reference sequence). The CDR3 spans 14 residues. Trimming took 8 bases from V and 7 from J; bases not matched to a gene: 13. CDR3 sequence: CASSTGAGSAGYTF. In nucleotides, the CDR3 is TGTGCCAGCTCTACAGGGGCAGGTTCTGCTGGCTACACCTTC. The variable domain in full, with the rest retrieved from reference TRBV7-9 and TRBJ1-2, is DTGVSQNPRHKITKRGQNVTFRCDPISEHNRLYWYRQTLGQGPEFLTYFQNEAQLEKSRLLSDRFSAERPKGSFSTLEIQRTEQGDSAMYLCASSTGAGSAGYTFGSGTRLTVV.

The chain uses TRBV7-9 and TRBJ2-1, with 8 nucleotides matching TRBD2. The germline V gene has CDR1 SEHNR and CDR2 FQNEAQ (reference sequence). The trim removed 5 bases at V and 3 bases at J, leaving 9 bases unmatched. The CDR3 contains 16 residues. The CDR3 here is CASSPLASGGYNEQFF. CDR3 DNA: TGTGCCAGCAGCCCTTTAGCCAGCGGGGGCTACAATGAGCAGTTCTTC.

The rearrangement uses TRBV7-2 and TRBJ1-1; maybe TRBD1 (5 bases). Trimming cost V 0 bases and J 3 bases, with 5 bases left between them. Germline V gives CDR1 SGHTA, CDR2 FQGNSA. The CDR3 is 13 amino acids. CDR3 DNA: TGTGCCAGCAGCTTAGCGGGGCACACTGAAGCTTTCTTT. Translating gives CASSLAGHTEAFF.

The V gene is TRBV5-1, the J gene TRBJ2-2; no clear D gene. Per the germline V gene, CDR1 is SGHRS and CDR2 is YFSETQ. This CDR3 has 14 residues. V was shortened by 0 bases and J by 5 bases, with 8 bases between the two germline ends. CDR3 sequence: CASSLGAQTGELFF. CDR3 DNA sequence: TGCGCCAGCAGCTTGGGGGCGCAAACCGGGGAGCTGTTTTTT.

The CDR3 loop reads CAISESLGLNTEAFF. CDR3 coding DNA: TGTGCCATCAGTGAGTCACTAGGCTTGAACACTGAAGCTTTCTTT. This chain connects TRBV10-3 to TRBJ1-1; no firm D call. V lost 0 bases, J lost 0 bases, and 8 bases lay in between. Germline values: CDR1 ENHRY, CDR2 SYGVKD. CDR3 length: 15 residues.

This clone was recorded only once. The genes are TRBV4-1 and TRBJ2-3; 8 nucleotides agree with TRBD2. The CDR3 covers 18 residues. V lost 3 bases to trimming and J lost 1 base; unmatched junction nucleotides: 12. CDR1 MGHRA and CDR2 YSYEKL come from the germline V gene. The CDR3 is CASSQSGIFGRGTDTQYF. CDR3 in DNA: TGCGCCAGCAGCCAGTCCGGAATTTTCGGGAGGGGCACAGATACGCAGTATTTT.

V usage is TRBV30 and J usage is TRBJ2-7, with 7 bases that match TRBD2. Trimming cost V 8 bases and J 0 bases; bases outside gene matches: 7. The CDR3 length is 13 residues. CDR1 and CDR2 (germline): GTSNPN, SVGIG (reference sequence). In DNA, the CDR3 is TGTGCCCTGGCGGGAGTTACCTCCTACGAGCAGTACTTC. Translation: CALAGVTSYEQYF.

The V call is TRBV30, the J call TRBJ1-2; TRBD1 is a possible D gene (5 bases). The germline V gene has CDR1 GTSNPN and CDR2 SVGIG (reference sequence). This CDR3 has 15 amino acids. V was cut by 2 bases and J by 1 base, with 14 bases left in between. The CDR3 is CAWSPSGGFNYGYTF. CDR3 sequence (DNA): TGTGCCTGGAGTCCCTCGGGGGGATTTAACTATGGCTACACCTTC.

Here the CDR3 DNA reads TGCGCCAGCAGCTTGCCCGGCGGGGGCACTGAAGCTTTCTTT. Residues: CASSLPGGGTEAFF. This chain links TRBV5-1 with TRBJ1-1; D is perhaps TRBD1 (5 bases). V dropped 1 base and J dropped 4 bases, with 11 bases sitting between them. The CDR3 runs 14 residues. CDR1 is SGHRS and CDR2 is YFSETQ in the germline V gene.

The rearrangement uses TRBV19 and TRBJ1-1, with TRBD1 matching over 9 bases. Germline CDR1 is LNHDA and CDR2 is SQIVND (reference sequence). Trimming took 4 bases from V and 5 from J; bases not matched to a gene: 5. The CDR3 runs to 14 residues. In DNA form, the CDR3 reads TGTGCCAGTAGTAGGGGGACAGGGCGTACTGAAGCTTTCTTT. Translating it yields CASSRGTGRTEAFF.

The chain uses TRBV12-3 or TRBV12-4 and TRBJ1-2; D is ambiguous. Trimming pared 6 bases from V and 6 bases from J, leaving 11 bases between. This CDR3 is 12 amino acids long. In DNA form, the CDR3 reads TGTGCCAGCAGCTACAGTGGGCATGGCTACACCTTC. Translation gives CASSYSGHGYTF.

V usage is TRBV2 and J usage is TRBJ1-3; D is possibly TRBD1 (6 bases). The CDR3 covers 16 residues. The germline V gene has CDR1 SNHLY and CDR2 FYNNEI. The ends were cut back, 1 base at V and 1 base at J, with 11 bases in the middle. The CDR3: CASSEVRTVSGNTIYF. In DNA, the CDR3 is TGTGCCAGCAGTGAAGTCCGGACAGTATCTGGAAACACCATATATTTT.

The rearrangement joins TRBV2 to TRBJ1-5, with no clear D. This CDR3 comprises 15 residues. The germline V gene encodes CDR1 SNHLY and CDR2 FYNNEI. V dropped 3 bases and J dropped 1 base, with 10 bases sitting between them. The chain's CDR3 is CASSEGRFSNQPQHF. DNA of the CDR3: TGTGCCAGCAGTGAGGGCAGGTTCAGCAATCAGCCCCAGCATTTT.

CDR3: CASSIAGVFNQPQHF. The CDR3 region has the DNA TGTGCCAGTAGTATAGCCGGGGTTTTCAATCAGCCCCAGCATTTT. The rearrangement links TRBV19 to TRBJ1-5; D call uncertain. The CDR3 sequence is 15 residues long. CDR1 and CDR2 from the germline V gene are LNHDA and SQIVND (reference sequence). Trimming removed 1 base at V and 3 bases at J, with 10 bases between.